Shown below are 27 T cell receptor beta chains from a single sample sequenced in a study of blood T cell repertoires in COVID-19. Profiling relied on immunoSEQ multiplex PCR, and the TCRdb table lists in-frame clones only, not all of them. Of a few hundred thousand clones listed, 80% to 90% are singletons. Sequenced material: peripheral blood. Source of these receptors: a woman younger than 45 with COVID-19, enrolled during active disease.

The chain has TRBV7-3 and TRBJ2-1, with TRBD2 matching 9 bases. The CDR3 loop spans 14 amino acids. Germline CDR1 is SGHTA and CDR2 is FQGTGA. Trimming took 4 bases from V and 9 from J; bases not matched to a gene: 7. In DNA, the CDR3 is TGTGCCAGCAGCTCGCTAGCGGGGAGGGGTGAGCAGTTCTTC. This translates into CASSSLAGRGEQFF.

This rearrangement joins TRBV28 to TRBJ1-1; 8 bases are a match to TRBD1. Germline assignment: CDR1 MDHEN and CDR2 SYDVKM. The V gene end was trimmed by 1 base and the J gene end by 0 bases; junction bases not matched to a gene: 4. The CDR3 is 16 residues long. In DNA form, the CDR3 reads TGTGCCAGCAGTTTATTTGGGACAGGAATGAACACTGAAGCTTTCTTT. This codes for CASSLFGTGMNTEAFF.

This clone has a single count. The CDR3, as DNA: TGTGCCACCAGCAGGGGGGCAGGGTCGACGACTGAAGCTTTCTTT. Translation gives CATSRGAGSTTEAFF. The chain is built from TRBV15 and TRBJ1-1, with TRBD1 as a possible D gene (6 bases). The CDR3 totals 15 residues. Germline CDR1 reads LNHNV; CDR2 reads YYDKDF (reference sequence). Deletions cut 3 bases from V and 5 bases from J, with 16 bases between.

This rearrangement joins TRBV12-5 to TRBJ2-5; 14 bases line up with TRBD2. After removal of 7 bases from V and 5 bases from J, the junction contained 3 bases not matched to a gene. Germline V gene lookup returns CDR1 LGHNT and CDR2 FRNRAP. This CDR3 contains 14 residues. The DNA of the CDR3 is TGTGCTAGTGCCGGGACTAGCGGGAGTGAGACCCAGTACTTC. Amino acid sequence: CASAGTSGSETQYF.

This rearrangement joins TRBV14 to TRBJ2-7; a weak D match, TRBD1 (5 bases). The germline CDR1 and CDR2 sequences are SGHDN and FVKESK. Trimming shortened V by 2 bases and J by 5 bases, and 7 bases separated the two germline ends. The CDR3 sequence is 12 residues long. The CDR3 here is CASSQRGHEQYF. The CDR3 DNA reads as TGTGCCAGCAGCCAAAGGGGTCACGAGCAGTACTTC. The full variable domain, its missing parts supplied by reference TRBV14 and TRBJ2-7, is EAGVTQFPSHSVIEKGQTVTLRCDPISGHDNLYWYRRVMGKEIKFLLHFVKESKQDESGMPNNRFLAERTGGTYSTLKVQPAELEDSGVYFCASSQRGHEQYFGPGTRLTVT.

V is TRBV7-3 and J is TRBJ2-3, with D perhaps TRBD1 (6 bases). Germline CDR1 reads SGHTA; CDR2 reads FQGTGA. V was pared by 4 bases and J by 2 bases, with 10 bases between. The CDR3 is 14 amino acids. The CDR3 sequence: CASSSDRYTDTQYF. CDR3 DNA sequence: TGTGCCAGCAGCTCCGACAGGTACACAGATACGCAGTATTTT. Supplemented by reference TRBV7-3 and TRBJ2-3, the full variable domain reads GAGVSQTPSNKVTEKGKYVELRCDPISGHTALYWYRQSLGQGPEFLIYFQGTGAADDSGLPNDRFFAVRPEGSVSTLKIQRTERGDSAVYLCASSSDRYTDTQYFGPGTRLTVL.

V and J are TRBV9 and TRBJ1-1; no firm D call. Germline V gene lookup returns CDR1 SGDLS and CDR2 YYNGEE. V lost 3 bases and J 0 bases, leaving 18 bases between the germline ends. The CDR3 totals 17 residues. The DNA of the CDR3 is TGTGCCAGCAGCGCAACCTCGGGAACGGGGATGAACACTGAAGCTTTCTTT. Translating it yields CASSATSGTGMNTEAFF.

The chain combines TRBV14 with TRBJ1-1, with 7 bases aligning to TRBD1. The junction had 7 bases not matched to a gene; V was cut back by 0 bases and J by 6 bases. Germline values: CDR1 SGHDN, CDR2 FVKESK. This CDR3 has 15 amino acids. The CDR3: CASSQDLGGRPEAFF. The CDR3, as DNA: TGTGCCAGCAGCCAAGATCTAGGGGGCCGGCCTGAAGCTTTCTTT.

This sequence joins TRBV9 and TRBJ1-2, with D unresolved. This CDR3 has 16 amino acids. The germline V gene has CDR1 SGDLS and CDR2 YYNGEE. Trimming took 0 bases from V and 4 from J, leaving 16 bases between them. The CDR3 loop is CASSVDPGNVPYGYTF. CDR3 DNA: TGTGCCAGCAGCGTAGACCCGGGGAATGTCCCCTATGGCTACACCTTC.

The chain has TRBV4-1 and TRBJ1-2; D unclear. CDR3 length equals 16 residues. Germline-derived CDR1 and CDR2 are MGHRA and YSYEKL. The V gene lost 0 bases and the J gene lost 4 bases, with 15 bases spanning the gap. The CDR3 coding sequence is TGCGCCAGCAGCCAAGAGGCCTTCGGGGTTCCCTATGGCTACACCTTC. The encoded protein is CASSQEAFGVPYGYTF.

The rearrangement joins TRBV6-4 to TRBJ2-1, with a possible D match to TRBD2 (6 bases). V lost 2 bases, J lost 0 bases, and 8 bases lay in between. There are 15 residues in the CDR3. Germline V gene sequence: CDR1 MRHNA, CDR2 SNTAGT. CDR3 protein: CASSDAGGSYNEQFF. CDR3 sequence (DNA): TGTGCCAGCAGTGACGCCGGGGGCTCCTACAATGAGCAGTTCTTC.

The chain combines TRBV19 with TRBJ1-2; maybe TRBD1 (6 bases). CDR1 and CDR2 (germline): LNHDA, SQIVND (reference sequence). V dropped 3 bases and J dropped 7 bases, with 21 bases sitting between them. This CDR3 has 16 amino acids. The CDR3 DNA follows: TGTGCCAGTAGTATCCTCACAGGGAATGGCCTGTTTGGCTACACCTTC. The encoded protein is CASSILTGNGLFGYTF.

This clone was recorded a few times. The chain links TRBV2 to TRBJ1-1; D gene ambiguous. There are 14 residues in the CDR3. The germline gives CDR1 SNHLY, CDR2 FYNNEI. Deletions cut 6 bases from V and 3 bases from J, with 14 bases between. DNA of the CDR3: TGTGCCAGCAGGATGGGAGGGTTGGACACTGAAGCTTTCTTT. This gives the protein CASRMGGLDTEAFF.

This clone showed up just once. V and J are TRBV19 and TRBJ2-3; D perhaps matches TRBD2 (6 bases). This CDR3 is built from 11 residues. Trimming took off 6 bases at V and 9 bases at J, with 10 bases between the two ends. Germline V gene sequence: CDR1 LNHDA, CDR2 SQIVND (reference sequence). CDR3 coding DNA: TGTGCCAGTAGATGGGGGGAAACGCAGTATTTT. Translated, it gives CASRWGETQYF.

The chain employs TRBV12-3 or TRBV12-4 and TRBJ2-5; D remains unclear. V lost 3 bases and J 0 bases, leaving 5 bases between the germline ends. The CDR3 has 13 amino acids. The CDR3 is CASSLEYQETQYF. The CDR3 DNA is TGTGCCAGCAGTTTGGAGTACCAAGAGACCCAGTACTTC.

The gene calls are TRBV24-1 and TRBJ2-3; D remains unclear. Germline V lookup: CDR1 KGHDR, CDR2 SFDVKD. The length of the CDR3 is 15 residues. Trimming left V 5 bases short and J 0 bases short, with 11 bases between. Written as DNA, the CDR3 is TGTGCCACCAGTGCCATGCCCGGTAGCACAGATACGCAGTATTTT. It encodes CATSAMPGSTDTQYF.

The chain has TRBV18 and TRBJ2-5, with D possibly matching TRBD2 (5 bases). V lost 2 bases and J 4 bases, leaving 8 bases between the germline ends. This CDR3 region has 13 residues. Per germline, CDR1 KGHSH and CDR2 LQKENI. The CDR3 spells CASSPVGVETQYF. In nucleotides, the CDR3 is TGTGCCAGCTCACCAGTGGGAGTAGAGACCCAGTACTTC.

The V and J genes are TRBV19 and TRBJ1-1, with D possibly TRBD1 on 5 matching bases. This CDR3 has 13 amino acids. Between the trimmed V and J ends, which lost 5 bases and 10 bases, there was a span of 17 bases. Germline V lookup: CDR1 LNHDA, CDR2 SQIVND (reference sequence). In DNA, the CDR3 is TGTGCCAGTAGTCCCCTTCTTGCGGGGGGAGCTTTCTTT. Translated: CASSPLLAGGAFF.

V gene TRBV18 combines with J gene TRBJ2-7; D might be TRBD1 (6 bases). Germline values: CDR1 KGHSH, CDR2 LQKENI. The CDR3 has 13 amino acids. V lost 1 base, J lost 5 bases, and 9 bases lay in between. The CDR3 nucleotides read TGTGCCAGCTCACCACTAACAGGGAACGAGCAGTACTTC. Amino acid sequence: CASSPLTGNEQYF.

V gene TRBV6-4 combines with J gene TRBJ2-5; D is perhaps TRBD2 (6 bases). Trimming removed 3 bases at V and 6 bases at J, with 14 bases between. The CDR3 runs to 14 residues. Germline lookup yields CDR1 MRHNA and CDR2 SNTAGT. This CDR3 is CASSDGREPKTQYF. DNA of the CDR3: TGTGCCAGCAGTGATGGCCGGGAGCCCAAGACCCAGTACTTC.

This chain uses TRBV18 with TRBJ1-5; no reliable D call. V lost 2 bases and J lost 6, with 11 bases in between. CDR1 is KGHSH and CDR2 is LQKENI in the germline V gene. The CDR3 is 14 amino acids. The CDR3 coding sequence is TGTGCCAGCTCACCAAGAGGGTTGGGTCAGCCCCAGCATTTT. Translated: CASSPRGLGQPQHF.

The chain links TRBV18 to TRBJ1-1; D call uncertain. The CDR3 sequence is 14 residues long. The V gene's germline CDR1 is KGHSH and CDR2 LQKENI. V lost 1 base and J lost 5, with 11 bases in between. This CDR3 reads CASSPLTQDTEAFF. CDR3 nucleotides: TGTGCCAGCTCACCACTCACCCAGGATACTGAAGCTTTCTTT.

The J gene is TRBJ2-3, the V gene TRBV27; 9 nucleotides agree with TRBD1. The CDR3 is 14 amino acids. Germline V lookup: CDR1 MNHEY, CDR2 SMNVEV (reference sequence). The trim removed 3 bases at V and 7 bases at J, leaving 5 bases unmatched. The CDR3: CASSLTGGVYTQYF. The CDR3 coding sequence is TGTGCCAGCAGTTTGACAGGGGGAGTTTATACGCAGTATTTT.

The chain employs TRBV11-2 and TRBJ1-4; D is perhaps TRBD1 (6 bases). CDR1 is SGHAT, CDR2 FQNNGV, per germline. Trimming removed 5 bases at V and 1 base at J, with 11 bases between. The CDR3 spans 15 residues. CDR3 sequence: CASSLDRRTNEKLFF. CDR3 bases: TGTGCCAGCAGCCTTGACAGGAGAACTAATGAAAAACTGTTTTTT.

The V and J genes are TRBV28 and TRBJ1-1, with D possibly being TRBD1 (5 bases). Trimming took off 4 bases at V and 11 bases at J, with 20 bases between the two ends. There are 14 residues in the CDR3. Germline lookup yields CDR1 MDHEN and CDR2 SYDVKM. This CDR3 is CASSWGGGALGAFF. As DNA, the CDR3 is TGTGCCAGCAGTTGGGGGGGAGGTGCACTTGGGGCTTTCTTT.

CDR3 in DNA: TGCGCCAGCAGCCTTTCCGGGACAGGGGACCAGCCCCAGCATTTT. Its protein is CASSLSGTGDQPQHF. This rearrangement joins TRBV4-1 to TRBJ1-5, with 10 bases aligning to TRBD1. The CDR3 has 15 residues. Trimming cost V 4 bases and J 7 bases; bases outside gene matches: 7. The germline V gene encodes CDR1 MGHRA and CDR2 YSYEKL.

CDR3 loop: CASSLGHGGADTQYF. The CDR3 DNA is TGTGCCAGCAGCTTGGGTCATGGGGGGGCAGATACGCAGTATTTT. The chain couples TRBV5-8 to TRBJ2-3, with 7 bases aligning to TRBD2. The germline V gene has CDR1 SGHTS and CDR2 YDEGEE. The CDR3 extends over 15 amino acids. V lost 0 bases and J lost 4; bases outside the gene matches: 5. Supplemented by reference TRBV5-8 and TRBJ2-3, the full variable domain reads EAGVTQSPTHLIKTRGQQATLRCSPISGHTSVYWYQQALGLGLQFLLWYDEGEERNRGNFPPRFSGRQFPNYSSELNVNALELEDSALYLCASSLGHGGADTQYFGPGTRLTVL.